The clone carrying this TCR beta chain was seen at least ten times. This record comes from a study of T-cell reconstitution after alpha-beta-depleted transplantation in children. TCRbeta library construction was performed incorporating unique molecular identifiers. Using its own MiXCR run on the PCR reads, TCRdb lists one record per CDR3 protein. The data contain 200,000 to 250,000 distinct CDR3 sequences, 12% of them singletons. The material sequenced was PBMCs from the stem cell graft donor, taken from the stem cell graft. The sequence was collected from a human donor who donated a stem cell graft to a child with acute lymphoblastic leukemia.

The CDR3 coding sequence is TGCGCCAGCAGCTTTGCGGGTAGTGGGGGCAGGCTTAATTCACCCCTCCACTTT. This encodes CASSFAGSGGRLNSPLHF. This sequence joins TRBV5-1 and TRBJ1-6; tentatively, D is TRBD1 (6 bases). CDR1 SGHRS and CDR2 YFSETQ come from the germline V gene. V was shortened by 2 bases and J by 6 bases, with 21 bases between the two germline ends. CDR3 length: 18 amino acids.